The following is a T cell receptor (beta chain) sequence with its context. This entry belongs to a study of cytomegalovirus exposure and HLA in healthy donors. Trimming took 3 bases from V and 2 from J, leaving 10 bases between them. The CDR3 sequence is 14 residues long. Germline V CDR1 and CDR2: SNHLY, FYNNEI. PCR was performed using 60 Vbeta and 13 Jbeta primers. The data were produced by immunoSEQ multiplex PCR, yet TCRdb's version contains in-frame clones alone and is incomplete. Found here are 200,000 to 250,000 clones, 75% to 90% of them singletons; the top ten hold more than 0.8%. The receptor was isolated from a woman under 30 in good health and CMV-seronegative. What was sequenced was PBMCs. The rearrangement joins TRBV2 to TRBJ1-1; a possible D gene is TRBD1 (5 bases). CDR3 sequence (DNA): TGTGCCAGCAGTGACGTGGGGCCCAACACTGAAGCTTTCTTT. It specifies CASSDVGPNTEAFF.